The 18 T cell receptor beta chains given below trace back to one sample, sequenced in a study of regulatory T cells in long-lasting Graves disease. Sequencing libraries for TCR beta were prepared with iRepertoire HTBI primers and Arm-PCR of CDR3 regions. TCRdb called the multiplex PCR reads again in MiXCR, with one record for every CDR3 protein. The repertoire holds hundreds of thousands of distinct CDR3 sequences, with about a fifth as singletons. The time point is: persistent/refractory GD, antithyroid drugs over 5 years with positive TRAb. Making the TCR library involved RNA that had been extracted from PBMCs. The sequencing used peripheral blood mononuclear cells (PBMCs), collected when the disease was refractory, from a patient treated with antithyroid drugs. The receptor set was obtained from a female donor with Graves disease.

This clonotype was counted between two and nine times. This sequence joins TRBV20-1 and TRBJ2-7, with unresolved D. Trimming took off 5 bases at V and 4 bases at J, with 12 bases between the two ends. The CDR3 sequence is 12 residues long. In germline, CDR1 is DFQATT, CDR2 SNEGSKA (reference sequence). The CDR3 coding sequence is TGCAGTGCTCCCGAGGTGGAGTACGAGCAGTACTTC. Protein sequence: CSAPEVEYEQYF.

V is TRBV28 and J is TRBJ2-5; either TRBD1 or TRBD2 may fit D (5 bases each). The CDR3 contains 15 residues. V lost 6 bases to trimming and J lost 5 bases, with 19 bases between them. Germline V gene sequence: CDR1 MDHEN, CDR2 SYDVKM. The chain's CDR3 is CASRAGTPRRETQYF. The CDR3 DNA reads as TGTGCCAGCAGAGCCGGGACCCCCCGGAGGGAGACCCAGTACTTC.

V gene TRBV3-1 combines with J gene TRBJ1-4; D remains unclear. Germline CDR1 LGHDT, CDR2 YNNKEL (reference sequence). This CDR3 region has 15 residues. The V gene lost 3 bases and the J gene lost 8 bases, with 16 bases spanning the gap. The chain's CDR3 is CASSHPRVGSEKLFF. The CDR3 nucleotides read TGTGCCAGCAGCCATCCCCGTGTAGGAAGCGAAAAACTGTTTTTT. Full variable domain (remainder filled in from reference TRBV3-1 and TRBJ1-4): DTAVSQTPKYLVTQMGNDKSIKCEQNLGHDTMYWYKQDSKKFLKIMFSYNNKELIINETVPNRFSPKSPDKAHLNLHINSLELGDSAVYFCASSHPRVGSEKLFFGSGTQLSVL.

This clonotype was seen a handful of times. The CDR3 spells CASSPLLRGSGYSYEQYF. DNA of the CDR3: TGTGCCAGCAGCCCATTACTTAGGGGTTCAGGGTACTCCTACGAGCAGTACTTC. The rearrangement uses TRBV7-8 and TRBJ2-7; tentatively, D is TRBD1 (5 bases). The CDR3 sequence is 18 residues long. Trimming removed 5 bases from V and 0 bases from J, with 23 bases in between. The V gene's germline CDR1 is SGHVS and CDR2 FQNEAQ.

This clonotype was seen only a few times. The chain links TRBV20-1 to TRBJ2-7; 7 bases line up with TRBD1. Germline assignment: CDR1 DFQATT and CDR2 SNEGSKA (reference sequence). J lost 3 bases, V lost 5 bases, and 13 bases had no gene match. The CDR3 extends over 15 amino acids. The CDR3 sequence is CSAVYLGQSLYEQYF. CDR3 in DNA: TGCAGTGCTGTTTATTTGGGACAGAGTCTCTACGAGCAGTACTTC.

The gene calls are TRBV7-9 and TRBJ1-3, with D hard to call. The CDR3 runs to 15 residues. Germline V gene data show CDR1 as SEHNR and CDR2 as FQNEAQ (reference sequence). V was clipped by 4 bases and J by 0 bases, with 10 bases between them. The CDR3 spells CASSSTSDSGNTIYF. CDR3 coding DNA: TGTGCCAGCAGCTCCACATCAGACTCTGGAAACACCATATATTTT.

Here the CDR3 reads CASSLARRGRGYGYTF. In DNA form, the CDR3 reads TGTGCCAGCAGCTTAGCGAGGAGGGGAAGGGGCTATGGCTACACCTTC. This rearrangement joins TRBV7-9 to TRBJ1-2; TRBD1 might be the D (5 bases). Germline lookup yields CDR1 SEHNR and CDR2 FQNEAQ (reference sequence). The CDR3 has 16 amino acids. The V and J ends lost 0 bases and 4 bases respectively, with 15 bases between them.

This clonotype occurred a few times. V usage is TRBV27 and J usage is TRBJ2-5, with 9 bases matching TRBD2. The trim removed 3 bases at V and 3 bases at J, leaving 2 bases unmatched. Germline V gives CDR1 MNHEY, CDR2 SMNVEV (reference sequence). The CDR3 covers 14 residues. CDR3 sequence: CASSFAGGKETQYF. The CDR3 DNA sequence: TGTGCCAGCAGTTTTGCGGGAGGGAAAGAGACCCAGTACTTC.

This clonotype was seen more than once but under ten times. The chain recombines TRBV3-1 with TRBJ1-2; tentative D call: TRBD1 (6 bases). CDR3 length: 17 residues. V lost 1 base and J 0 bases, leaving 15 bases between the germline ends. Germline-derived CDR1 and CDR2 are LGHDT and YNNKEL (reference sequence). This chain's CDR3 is CASSQVPGTRANYGYTF. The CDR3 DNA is TGTGCCAGCAGCCAAGTCCCCGGGACAAGAGCTAACTATGGCTACACCTTC. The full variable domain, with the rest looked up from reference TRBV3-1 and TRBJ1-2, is DTAVSQTPKYLVTQMGNDKSIKCEQNLGHDTMYWYKQDSKKFLKIMFSYNNKELIINETVPNRFSPKSPDKAHLNLHINSLELGDSAVYFCASSQVPGTRANYGYTFGSGTRLTVV.

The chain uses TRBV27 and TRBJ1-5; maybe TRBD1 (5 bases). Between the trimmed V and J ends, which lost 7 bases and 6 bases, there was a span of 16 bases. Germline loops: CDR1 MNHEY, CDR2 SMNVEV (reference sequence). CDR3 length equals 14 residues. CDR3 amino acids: CASKVGSGLQPQHF. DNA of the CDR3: TGTGCCAGCAAGGTAGGATCGGGGCTTCAGCCCCAGCATTTT.

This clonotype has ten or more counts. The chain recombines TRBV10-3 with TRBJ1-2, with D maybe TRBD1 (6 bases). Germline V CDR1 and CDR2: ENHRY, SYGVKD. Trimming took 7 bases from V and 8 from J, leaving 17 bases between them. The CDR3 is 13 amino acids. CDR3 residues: CAIKVGQRSGYTF. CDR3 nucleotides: TGTGCCATCAAGGTGGGACAACGTTCGGGCTACACCTTC.

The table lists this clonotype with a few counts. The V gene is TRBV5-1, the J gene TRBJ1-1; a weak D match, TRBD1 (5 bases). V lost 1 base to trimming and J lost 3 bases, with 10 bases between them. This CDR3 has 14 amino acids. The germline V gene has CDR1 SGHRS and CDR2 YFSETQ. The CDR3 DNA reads TGCGCCAGCAGCTTGCGGGGCCTTGACACTGAAGCTTTCTTT. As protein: CASSLRGLDTEAFF.

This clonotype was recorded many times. DNA of the CDR3: TGTGCCATCAGTGAGTCGAGTGGACAGGCGACCTATGGCTACACCTTC. Its protein is CAISESSGQATYGYTF. This chain joins TRBV10-3 and TRBJ1-2; 7 positions match TRBD1. The germline V gene encodes CDR1 ENHRY and CDR2 SYGVKD. J lost 4 bases, V lost 0 bases, and 8 bases had no gene match. The CDR3 has 16 residues.

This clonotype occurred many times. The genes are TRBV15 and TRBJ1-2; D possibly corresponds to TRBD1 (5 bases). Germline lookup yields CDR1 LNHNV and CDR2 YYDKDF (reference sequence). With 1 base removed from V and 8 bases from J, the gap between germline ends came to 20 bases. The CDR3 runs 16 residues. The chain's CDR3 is CATSRANLGTEGGYTF. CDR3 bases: TGTGCCACCAGCAGAGCCAATCTCGGGACGGAAGGGGGCTACACCTTC.

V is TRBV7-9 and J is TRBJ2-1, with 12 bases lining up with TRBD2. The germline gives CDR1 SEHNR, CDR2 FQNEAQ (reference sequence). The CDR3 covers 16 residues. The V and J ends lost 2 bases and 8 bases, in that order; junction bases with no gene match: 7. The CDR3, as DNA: TGTGCCAGCAGCTTATTAACTAGCGGGAGGAACGATGAGCAGTTCTTC. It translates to CASSLLTSGRNDEQFF.

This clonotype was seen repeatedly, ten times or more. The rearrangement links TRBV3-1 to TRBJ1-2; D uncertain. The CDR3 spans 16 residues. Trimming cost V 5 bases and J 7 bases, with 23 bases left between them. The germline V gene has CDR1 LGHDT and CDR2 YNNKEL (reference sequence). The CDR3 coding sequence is TGTGCCAGCAGCTCCCCTCAAGGTTTTCTGGCTGGTGGCTACACCTTC. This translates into CASSSPQGFLAGGYTF.

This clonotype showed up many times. Here the CDR3 DNA reads TGTGCCTGGAGTACCGGGACAGGGAGGGAAAAACTGTTTTTT. It is translated as CAWSTGTGREKLFF. This chain connects TRBV30 to TRBJ1-4; 9 bases line up with TRBD1. The CDR3 spans 14 residues. Germline values: CDR1 GTSNPN, CDR2 SVGIG (reference sequence). V was clipped by 2 bases and J by 8 bases; unmatched bases: 6.

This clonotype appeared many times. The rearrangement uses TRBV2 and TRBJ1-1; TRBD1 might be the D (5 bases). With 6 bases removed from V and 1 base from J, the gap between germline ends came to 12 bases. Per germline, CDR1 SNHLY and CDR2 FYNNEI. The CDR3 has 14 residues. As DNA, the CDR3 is TGTGCCAGCAGGGACCCCACAGGGAACACTGAAGCTTTCTTT. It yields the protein CASRDPTGNTEAFF.